This TCR beta chain stems from a study of cytotoxic CD8 clonotypes in ibrutinib-treated CLL. Overall study: After median roughly 68 months, approximately 14 stayed in remission, about twelve progressed; responses roughly 25 partial, 2 complete. On average, more than 80,000 productive rearrangements and under 300,000 productive templates per sample. Study results and limitations: Baseline-level clonality went beyond age-matched healthy donors and moved in step with circulating CD8+ T-cell counts.

Generated by immunoSEQ multiplex PCR, the TCRdb table keeps only in-frame clones and is missing some. The sample holds over 150,000 clones, around 72% seen once. V lost 0 bases and J lost 2; bases outside the gene matches: 7. Germline V gene lookup returns CDR1 LGHNA and CDR2 YNFKEQ. The CDR3 consists of 17 residues. With respect to this clone: Its specificity is unknown.

This TCR was recovered from a human donor with chronic lymphocytic leukemia. The chain recombines TRBV4-2 with TRBJ1-5; 7 bases match TRBD1. Sample: PBMCs, taken after 24 months of ibrutinib treatment. The CDR3 region is CASSQDNRGAGNQPQHF. As DNA, the CDR3 is TGTGCCAGCAGCCAAGATAACAGGGGCGCCGGCAATCAGCCCCAGCATTTT.